This is a list of T cell receptor beta chains from one sample in a study of blood T cell repertoires in COVID-19. The table came from immunoSEQ multiplex PCR; TCRdb's copy has only in-frame clones and leaves some out. The profile covers around 110,000 clones, with approximately 89% appearing a single time and about 6.8% taken by the ten largest. The specimen sequenced was peripheral blood. Every receptor here comes from a man in his fifties or sixties with active or convalescent COVID-19. Both conserved end residues are part of each CDR3. The D gene is left open where the match is weak. The size field is filled for only some rows; it gives once, few, many or a size class.

TRBV5-6	TRBD2	17	TRBJ2-3	NA	CASSPRLAVYQSDTQYF	TGTGCCAGCAGCCCGAGACTAGCGGTCTACCAATCGGATACGCAGTATTTT
TRBV6-5	NA	13	TRBJ1-5	NA	CASSFGGEQPQHF	TGTGCCAGCAGCTTCGGTGGAGAGCAGCCCCAGCATTTT
TRBV5-5	NA	15	TRBJ1-1	NA	CASSLALGSWTEAFF	TGTGCCAGCAGCTTGGCTTTGGGCTCGTGGACTGAAGCTTTCTTT
TRBV5-1	TRBD2	19	TRBJ2-1	once	CASSFGLAGGPDRYNEQFF	TGCGCCAGCAGCTTCGGACTAGCGGGAGGGCCGGATCGCTACAATGAGCAGTTCTTC
TRBV7-7	TRBD2	15	TRBJ2-3	NA	CASSLGLAGTDTQYF	TGTGCTAGCAGCTTAGGACTAGCGGGGACAGATACGCAGTATTTT
TRBV11-2	TRBD1	15	TRBJ2-2	NA	CASSLEGGGTGELFF	TGTGCCAGCAGCTTAGAAGGGGGCGGCACCGGGGAGCTGTTTTTT
TRBV18	TRBD1	16	TRBJ1-3	NA	CASSRDTTGTGNTIYF	TGTGCCAGCTCGCGTGATACGACAGGGACGGGAAACACCATATATTTT
TRBV4-1	NA	16	TRBJ2-7	NA	CASSQGQSSDLYEQYF	TGCGCCAGCAGCCAAGGTCAATCTAGCGACCTCTACGAGCAGTACTTC
TRBV6-6	NA	11	TRBJ1-1	NA	CASSSNTEAFF	TGTGCCAGCAGCTCGAACACTGAAGCTTTCTTT
TRBV25-1	TRBD2	15	TRBJ2-3	NA	CASLSGTSVADTQYF	TGTGCCAGCCTATCAGGGACTAGCGTCGCAGATACGCAGTATTTT
TRBV29-1	TRBD2	16	TRBJ2-1	NA	CSVFLAGPSSYNEQFF	TGCAGCGTTTTTCTAGCGGGCCCGAGCTCCTACAATGAGCAGTTCTTC
TRBV3-1/TRBV3-2	NA	12	TRBJ1-3	once	CASSQSQGTIYF	TGTGCCAGCAGCCAATCTCAGGGGACCATATATTTT
TRBV10-1	TRBD2	17	TRBJ2-1	NA	CASSDHGLAGAINEQFF	TGCGCCAGCAGTGACCACGGACTAGCGGGAGCGATAAATGAGCAGTTCTTC
TRBV6-5	NA	14	TRBJ1-2	NA	CASNQPGTLRGYTF	TGTGCCAGCAACCAACCAGGGACATTGAGGGGCTACACCTTC
TRBV3-1/TRBV3-2	TRBD1	14	TRBJ1-1	NA	CASSQGTGEAEAFF	TGTGCCAGCAGCCAGGGGACAGGGGAGGCTGAAGCTTTCTTT
TRBV5-4	TRBD1	14	TRBJ2-7	NA	CASSLGTGSHEQYF	TGTGCCAGCAGCCTCGGGACAGGGTCCCACGAGCAGTACTTC
TRBV7-2	TRBD2	15	TRBJ2-5	once	CASSLLADLGETQYF	TGTGCCAGCAGCTTACTAGCGGACCTAGGAGAGACCCAGTACTTC
TRBV19	NA	13	TRBJ2-5	NA	CASSMEQVETQYF	TGTGCCAGTAGTATGGAACAGGTCGAGACCCAGTACTTC
TRBV2	NA	15	TRBJ1-5	NA	CASSERGYSNQPQHF	TGTGCCAGCAGTGAACGGGGTTATAGCAATCAGCCCCAGCATTTT
TRBV18	NA	14	TRBJ2-5	NA	CASSPEHLQETQYF	TGTGCCAGCTCACCGGAGCACCTTCAAGAGACCCAGTACTTC
TRBV12-3/TRBV12-4	TRBD2	13	TRBJ2-1	NA	CASSRSGRGEQFF	TGTGCCAGCAGTCGTAGCGGGAGGGGTGAGCAGTTCTTC
TRBV28	TRBD1	14	TRBJ1-1	NA	CASSLDRDVTEAFF	TGTGCCAGCAGTTTGGACAGGGATGTGACTGAAGCTTTCTTT
TRBV5-1	TRBD1	18	TRBJ2-6	NA	CASSRPRDRESGANVLTF	TGCGCCAGCAGCCGTCCTCGGGACAGGGAATCTGGGGCCAACGTCCTGACTTTC
TRBV28	TRBD1	13	TRBJ2-7	NA	CASSRQGADEQYF	TGTGCCAGCAGCCGACAGGGGGCCGACGAGCAGTACTTC
TRBV10-1	NA	14	TRBJ2-3	NA	CASKRDSSTDTQYF	TGCGCCAGCAAACGGGACTCTAGCACAGATACGCAGTATTTT
TRBV25-1	NA	13	TRBJ1-1	NA	CASSDQGPRGAFF	TGTGCCAGCAGTGATCAAGGCCCTCGGGGGGCTTTCTTT
TRBV27	TRBD1	14	TRBJ2-7	NA	CASSDGTVVYEQYF	TGTGCCAGCAGCGACGGGACAGTGGTTTACGAGCAGTACTTC
TRBV5-8	NA	15	TRBJ1-2	once	CASSLLWGGGYGYTF	TGTGCCAGCAGCTTGCTGTGGGGGGGTGGCTATGGCTACACCTTC
TRBV19	TRBD1	14	TRBJ1-1	NA	CASSYRTGKDEAFF	TGTGCCAGTAGCTACCGGACAGGGAAGGATGAAGCTTTCTTT
TRBV6-5	NA	15	TRBJ1-1	NA	CASSYYGGSGTEAFF	TGTGCCAGCAGTTACTACGGGGGAAGCGGCACTGAAGCTTTCTTT
TRBV5-4	NA	13	TRBJ2-7	NA	CASSFSRAYEQYF	TGTGCCAGCAGCTTCTCGAGGGCCTACGAGCAGTACTTC
TRBV6-6	TRBD2	14	TRBJ2-1	NA	CASSYRDYTNEQFF	TGTGCCAGCAGTTACCGGGACTACACCAATGAGCAGTTCTTC
TRBV18	NA	15	TRBJ1-3	NA	CASSPPGRAGNTIYF	TGTGCCAGCTCACCACCGGGCAGGGCTGGAAACACCATATATTTT
TRBV4-2	TRBD2	14	TRBJ2-3	NA	CAISSGTEADTQYF	TGTGCCATTAGCAGCGGGACCGAAGCAGATACGCAGTATTTT
TRBV28	NA	12	TRBJ1-5	NA	CASTEGRQPQHF	TGTGCCAGCACGGAGGGGCGGCAGCCCCAGCATTTT
TRBV29-1	NA	13	TRBJ1-4	NA	CSAAGPENEKLFF	TGCAGCGCCGCAGGGCCCGAGAATGAAAAACTGTTTTTT
TRBV18	TRBD1	16	TRBJ2-3	once	CASSPGLAGGSDTQYF	TGTGCCAGCTCACCGGGGTTGGCAGGGGGCTCCGATACGCAGTATTTT
TRBV5-4	TRBD1	13	TRBJ1-1	NA	CASSPWTGREAFF	TGTGCCAGCAGCCCGTGGACAGGGCGTGAAGCTTTCTTT
TRBV2	NA	16	TRBJ2-5	NA	CASSETSQLSGETQYF	TGTGCCAGCAGTGAAACTAGCCAACTTAGTGGGGAGACCCAGTACTTC
TRBV7-8	NA	13	TRBJ1-2	few	CASSPDTYYGYTF	TGTGCCAGCAGCCCGGACACGTACTATGGCTACACCTTC
TRBV6-6	NA	14	TRBJ2-5	NA	CASSSRRGQETQYF	TGTGCCAGCAGTTCAAGACGGGGACAAGAGACCCAGTACTTC
TRBV15	NA	14	TRBJ2-7	NA	CATSRVQDSYEQYF	TGTGCCACCAGCAGAGTTCAGGACTCCTACGAGCAGTACTTC
TRBV7-2	NA	13	TRBJ1-1	NA	CASSFYLNREAFF	TGTGCCAGCAGCTTTTACCTAAACCGTGAAGCTTTCTTT
TRBV7-2	TRBD2	14	TRBJ2-7	NA	CASTRLAGGYEQYF	TGTGCCAGCACCCGACTAGCGGGAGGGTACGAGCAGTACTTC
TRBV3-1/TRBV3-2	TRBD2	16	TRBJ2-5	NA	CASSPGGTSPQETQYF	TGTGCCAGCAGCCCAGGCGGGACTAGCCCGCAAGAGACCCAGTACTTC
TRBV19	TRBD2	15	TRBJ2-7	NA	CASSIGTSGSYEQYF	TGTGCCAGTAGTATAGGGACTAGCGGGAGCTACGAGCAGTACTTC
TRBV18	TRBD2	16	TRBJ2-2	once	CASSINGGRSTGELFF	TGTGCCAGCTCAATTAACGGCGGGAGGAGTACCGGGGAGCTGTTTTTT
TRBV7-8	NA	15	TRBJ2-3	NA	CASSLGPRVIDTQYF	TGTGCCAGCAGCTTAGGGCCCAGGGTGATAGATACGCAGTATTTT
TRBV10-3	NA	21	TRBJ2-2	NA	CAISESILSSYTTANTGELFF	TGTGCCATCAGTGAGTCGATTCTGTCAAGTTATACAACCGCGAACACCGGGGAGCTGTTTTTT
TRBV11-2	NA	14	TRBJ2-5	NA	CASSLSQAQETQYF	TGTGCCAGCAGCTTAAGTCAGGCACAAGAGACCCAGTACTTC
TRBV5-1	TRBD1	17	TRBJ1-2	NA	CASSLYGTELANYGYTF	TGCGCCAGCAGCTTGTATGGGACAGAGTTAGCTAACTATGGCTACACCTTC
TRBV3-1/TRBV3-2	NA	15	TRBJ1-5	NA	CASSQDPRGGQPQHF	TGTGCCAGCAGCCAAGATCCGAGGGGGGGTCAGCCCCAGCATTTT
TRBV5-1	TRBD2	16	TRBJ2-3	NA	CASSLGLAGGTDTQYF	TGCGCCAGCAGCTTGGGACTAGCGGGAGGGACAGATACGCAGTATTTT
TRBV28	TRBD1	16	TRBJ2-1	NA	CASRGQGMLLYNEQFF	TGTGCCAGCAGGGGACAGGGGATGTTACTCTACAATGAGCAGTTCTTC